Below are 5 T cell receptor beta chains sequenced from a single sample in a study of graft-versus-host responses after intestinal transplantation. Sequenced by immunoSEQ multiplex PCR; TCRdb stores in-frame clones only, minus some. The sample contains about 100,000 clones, 90% to 95% of which appear only once. The antigens these receptors bind are not known. This specimen was unstimulated CD8+ T cells sorted from spleen or lymph node cells, taken before intestinal transplant. All receptors come from a human donor who received an intestinal transplant.

The V and J genes are TRBV4-1 and TRBJ2-7, with 7 bases aligning to TRBD1. The CDR3 loop spans 15 amino acids. Trimming took 3 bases from V and 2 from J; bases not matched to a gene: 7. The germline gives CDR1 MGHRA, CDR2 YSYEKL. The CDR3 reads CASSQDPGQPYEQYF. DNA for the CDR3: TGCGCCAGCAGCCAGGATCCGGGACAGCCCTACGAGCAGTACTTC.

The CDR3 loop reads CASSRTLYNEQFF. The CDR3 nucleotides are TGTGCCAGCAGCCGGACACTCTACAATGAGCAGTTCTTC. The chain joins TRBV14 to TRBJ2-1, with D maybe TRBD1 (5 bases). This CDR3 has 13 residues. Germline V lookup: CDR1 SGHDN, CDR2 FVKESK. The ends were cut back, 4 bases at V and 3 bases at J, with 7 bases in the middle.

The V call is TRBV10-1, the J call TRBJ1-2; the D gene is possibly TRBD1 (5 bases). Trimming took off 5 bases at V and 5 bases at J, with 15 bases between the two ends. Germline V gives CDR1 WNHNN, CDR2 SYGVQD (reference sequence). The CDR3 consists of 14 residues. CDR3 sequence: CASSPDRGGYGYTF. The CDR3 DNA reads TGCGCCAGCAGTCCTGACCGGGGGGGTTATGGCTACACCTTC.

The chain has TRBV5-4 and TRBJ2-3, with D perhaps matching TRBD2 (6 bases). The V gene's germline CDR1 is SGHNT and CDR2 YYREEE (reference sequence). The CDR3 consists of 15 residues. Trimming pared 5 bases from V and 2 bases from J, leaving 15 bases between. The CDR3 bases are TGTGCCAGCAGTTCCGATAGCGGATACACAGATACGCAGTATTTT. Its protein product is CASSSDSGYTDTQYF. Complete variable domain (other parts from reference TRBV5-4 and TRBJ2-3): ETGVTQSPTHLIKTRGQQVTLRCSSQSGHNTVSWYQQALGQGPQFIFQYYREEENGRGNFPPRFSGLQFPNYSSELNVNALELDDSALYLCASSSDSGYTDTQYFGPGTRLTVL.

This clone occurred once. The chain is built from TRBV29-1 and TRBJ2-5; weak D call: TRBD2 (6 bases). The V gene's germline CDR1 is SQVTM and CDR2 ANQGSEA. The CDR3 extends over 18 amino acids. The ends were cut back, 2 bases at V and 2 bases at J, with 24 bases in the middle. The CDR3 loop reads CSVEFGGWTGEEQETQYF. The CDR3 DNA follows: TGCAGCGTTGAATTTGGAGGTTGGACGGGAGAGGAGCAAGAGACCCAGTACTTC.